This T cell receptor (beta chain) originates from a study of shared clonotypes between healthy human individuals. At the level of the study: Donors consisted of two women and a few men between 18 and 49. Each donor's CD4 naive and CD4 memory cells filled three plates apiece, CD8 naive two, and CD8 memory one.

Splitting of CD4+ cells produced CD45RA+ naive and CD45RA-negative memory subsets. Germline CDR1 SGHRS, CDR2 YFSETQ. The CDR3 spans 17 residues. V lost 1 base to trimming and J lost 1 base; unmatched junction nucleotides: 8. Profiling relied on immunoSEQ multiplex PCR, and the TCRdb table lists in-frame clones only, not all of them. The sample has some 1.4 million clones; around 95% are singletons. This receptor was taken from a man between 25 and 39 years old in good health. The chain joins TRBV5-1 to TRBJ2-3, with 8 bases that match TRBD2. Specimen: naive CD4+ T cells sorted from blood. Subset described: CD45RA+ positively selected. The CDR3: CASSLSSSGYRTDTQYF. The CDR3 nucleotides are TGCGCCAGCAGCTTGTCGTCTAGCGGGTATCGCACAGATACGCAGTATTTT.